This T cell receptor beta chain was documented in a study of OX40 agonist ivuxolimab in advanced cancers. Background on the study: Under the entry rules, prior anti-PD-1, anti-PD-L1 or anti-CTLA-4 therapy was allowed, and about 40% had some. Partial responses were observed in three patients, of whom one had hepatocellular carcinoma and two had cutaneous melanoma. Broader study findings: In the 0.1-3.0 mg/kg groups, partial responders showed among the lowest expansion.

As to this clone: Antigen specificity is unknown.

Germline CDR1 is SGHRS and CDR2 is YFSETQ. The V gene lost 4 bases and the J gene lost 2 bases, with 17 bases spanning the gap. There are 16 residues in the CDR3. Assay used: immunoSEQ multiplex PCR; TCRdb lists only in-frame clones, some missing. The table shows 30,000 to 35,000 clones, with around 80% occurring only once. The chain has TRBV5-1 and TRBJ2-3, with a possible D match to TRBD1 (6 bases). The receptor was derived from an adult with an advanced solid tumor such as melanoma, head and neck, liver or kidney cancer. The starting material was CD4+ or CD8+ T cells sorted from blood, obtained in a trial of the OX40 agonist ivuxolimab. The CDR3 protein is CASSPTGSGYTDTQYF. Written as DNA, the CDR3 is TGCGCCAGCAGCCCGACAGGTTCAGGGTACACAGATACGCAGTATTTT.